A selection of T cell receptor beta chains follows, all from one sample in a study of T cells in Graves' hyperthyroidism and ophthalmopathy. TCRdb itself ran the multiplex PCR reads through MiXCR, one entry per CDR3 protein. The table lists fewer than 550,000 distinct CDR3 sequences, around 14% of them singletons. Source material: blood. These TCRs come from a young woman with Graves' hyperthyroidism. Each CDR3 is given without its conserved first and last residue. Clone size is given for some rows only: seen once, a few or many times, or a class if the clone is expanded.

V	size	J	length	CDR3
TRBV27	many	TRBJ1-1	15	ASSRGTNFLMNTEAF
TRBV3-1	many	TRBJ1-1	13	ASSPTEARNTEAF
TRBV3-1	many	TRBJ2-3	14	ASVDSGRAGTDTQY
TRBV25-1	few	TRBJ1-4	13	ASSEWGAGGEKLF
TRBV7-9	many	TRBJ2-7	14	ASSLSLSASRYEQY
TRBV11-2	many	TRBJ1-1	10	ASSDTWVGAF
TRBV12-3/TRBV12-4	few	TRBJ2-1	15	ASSLLQGLAGNNEQF
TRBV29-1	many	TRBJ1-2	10	SAVGDPYGYT
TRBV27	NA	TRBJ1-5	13	ASSSTGTGFQPQH
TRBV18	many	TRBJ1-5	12	ASSPTGAWMPQH
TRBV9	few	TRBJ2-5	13	ASSKTSGEGETQY
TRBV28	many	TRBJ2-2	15	ASSFPEDRFNTGELF
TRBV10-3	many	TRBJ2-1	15	AISGRTTSGRAYEQF
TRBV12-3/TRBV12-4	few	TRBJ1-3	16	ASSFSAAPGRLRNTIY
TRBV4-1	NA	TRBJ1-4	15	ASSQVGRAQRGEKLF
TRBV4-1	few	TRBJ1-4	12	ASSQGQLNEKLF
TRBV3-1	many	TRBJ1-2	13	ASSPTGVANYGYT
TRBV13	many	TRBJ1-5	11	ASSTGGNQPQH
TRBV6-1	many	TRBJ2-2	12	ASSEEDNTGELF
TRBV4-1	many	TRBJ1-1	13	ASSQDKGLNTEAF
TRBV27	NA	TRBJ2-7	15	ASSQKDFPLSPYEQY
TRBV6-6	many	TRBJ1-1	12	ASSYGGGATEAF
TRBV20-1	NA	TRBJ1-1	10	SARLQGAEAF
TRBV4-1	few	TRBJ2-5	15	ASSQWEAEGLQETQY
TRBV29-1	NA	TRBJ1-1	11	SVDAWAGPEAF
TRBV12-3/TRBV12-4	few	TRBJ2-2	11	ASRLSNTGELF
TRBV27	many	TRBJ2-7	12	ASSPPDRRYEQY
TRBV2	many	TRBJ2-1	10	ASLGLANEQF
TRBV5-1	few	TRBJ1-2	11	ASSFGQDDGYT
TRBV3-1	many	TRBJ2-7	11	ASSQGGEYEQY
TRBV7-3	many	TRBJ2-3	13	ASSLGGGPTDTQY
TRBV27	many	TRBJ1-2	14	ASSLGAGGPGYGYT
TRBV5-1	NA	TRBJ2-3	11	ASSLLVPDTQY
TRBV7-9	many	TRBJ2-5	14	ASSLSLGSGQETQY
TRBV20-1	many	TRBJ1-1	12	SATPDRVNTEAF
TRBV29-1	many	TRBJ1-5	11	SVEGTGDQPQH
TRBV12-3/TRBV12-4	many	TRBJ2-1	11	ASTPYKRNEQF
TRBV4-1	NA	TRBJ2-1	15	ASSPGLAGGHYNEQF
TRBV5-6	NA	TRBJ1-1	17	ASSFRQGAFSRYRTEAF
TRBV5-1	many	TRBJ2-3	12	ASSLGDRTDTQY
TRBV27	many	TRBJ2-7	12	ASSFGGSVYEQY
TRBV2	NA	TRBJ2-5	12	ASSVSGGEETQY
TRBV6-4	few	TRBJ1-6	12	ASSAGADNSPLH
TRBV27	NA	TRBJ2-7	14	ASSLSPSRSSYEQY
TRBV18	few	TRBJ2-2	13	ASSPGQENTGELF
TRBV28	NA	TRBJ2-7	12	ASSSGTRGHPQY
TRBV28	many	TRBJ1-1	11	ASTETGGTEAF
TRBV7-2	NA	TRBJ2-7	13	ASSLASAGNYEQY
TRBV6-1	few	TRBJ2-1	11	ASKDQTYNEQF
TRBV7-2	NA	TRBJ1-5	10	ASSFQYQPQH
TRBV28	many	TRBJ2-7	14	ASTGQGIGESYEQY
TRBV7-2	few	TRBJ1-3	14	ASSRGTVLSGNTIY